This TCR beta chain was observed in a study of identical twins. Study-wide results and caveats: Researchers reported excess low generation probability among twin-shared out-of-frame alpha sequences.

This clonotype was seen only a few times. What it recognizes is unknown. Unique molecular identifiers were present on the cDNA, and a universal primer site came from template switching. TCRdb passed the 5' RACE reads through MiXCR, listing each CDR3 protein once. The table has some 1,700,000 distinct CDR3 sequences, less than 35% seen once. V lost 2 bases and J 10 bases, leaving 19 bases between the germline ends. This CDR3 spans 15 amino acids. CDR1 is SGHRS and CDR2 is YFSETQ in the germline V gene. Sequencing was done on a sample of cord blood. This receptor was taken from a newborn girl in good health. The genes are TRBV5-1 and TRBJ2-1, with D perhaps matching TRBD1 (6 bases). The CDR3 spells CASSFRGSALYEQFF. CDR3 nucleotide sequence: TGCGCCAGCAGCTTTAGGGGGTCTGCCCTCTACGAGCAGTTCTTC.